This record covers a single T cell receptor beta chain. Its antigen is currently unknown. The junction departs from the called germline gene at one end, perhaps through a read error. Prior to thyroid surgery, none of the patients had received any treatment. Original processing methods: A classifier of distant metastasis in papillary thyroid cancer was built from CDR3 differences (across clinicopathological groups). Using MiXCR, TCRdb reanalyzed the PCR reads. The V and J calls were not made by the authors but by TCRdb's processing. The data hold around 35,000 clones, with about a sixth observed a single time. This entry belongs to a study of metastatic and nonmetastatic thyroid tumors. Across the whole study: Repertoires from malignant and benign thyroid patients were compared across blood and tumor or nodule tissue.

Study results and limitations: Compared with benign nodules, malignant thyroid tumors were reported to have significantly higher TCR beta diversity in both blood and tumor.

In germline, CDR1 is DFQATT, CDR2 SNEGSKA (reference sequence). This CDR3 contains 15 residues. The source material was blood. The gene calls are TRBV20-1 and TRBJ1-6, with D maybe TRBD1 (6 bases). The TCR sequence derives from a male donor with papillary thyroid cancer or a benign thyroid nodule (not recorded which). Some clones in this sample may be carry-over from other donors' samples. This CDR3 is CSAGDRGPGNSPLHF. The CDR3 DNA reads TGCAGTGCTGGAGATCGGGGGCCGGGCAATTCACCCCTCCACTTT.